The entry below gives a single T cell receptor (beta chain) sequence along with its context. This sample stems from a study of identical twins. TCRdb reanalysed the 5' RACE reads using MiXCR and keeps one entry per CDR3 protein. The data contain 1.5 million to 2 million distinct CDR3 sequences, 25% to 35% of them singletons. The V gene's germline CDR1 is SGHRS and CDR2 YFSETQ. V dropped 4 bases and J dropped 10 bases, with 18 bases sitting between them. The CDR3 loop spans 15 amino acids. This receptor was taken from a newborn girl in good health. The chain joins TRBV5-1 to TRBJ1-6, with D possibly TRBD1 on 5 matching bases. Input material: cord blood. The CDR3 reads CASSPTGFKGSPLHF. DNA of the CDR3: TGCGCCAGCAGCCCGACGGGTTTCAAGGGGTCACCCCTCCACTTT.